The 31 T cell receptor beta chains presented below share a single source sample, sequenced in a study of blood T cell repertoires in COVID-19. TCRdb keeps only in-frame clones here, not all; method: immunoSEQ multiplex PCR. This sample carries some 200,000 clones, about 86% of them seen once, and the ten largest clones take approximately 3.1%. Sequencing was performed on PBMCs or T cells enriched from blood (not recorded which). Receptors were obtained from a woman in her forties or fifties in a cohort exposed to, infected with or recovered from COVID-19 (not recorded which).

The chain couples TRBV27 to TRBJ2-7, with D maybe TRBD1 (5 bases). This CDR3 comprises 12 residues. V was clipped by 7 bases and J by 3 bases, with 10 bases between them. Germline CDR1 reads MNHEY; CDR2 reads SMNVEV (reference sequence). The CDR3 DNA reads as TGTGCCAGCAAAACAGGCTACTACGAGCAGTACTTC. Translated: CASKTGYYEQYF.

The V and J genes are TRBV30 and TRBJ1-5, with D perhaps TRBD1 (5 bases). V was clipped by 4 bases and J by 5 bases, with 12 bases between them. Germline V lookup: CDR1 GTSNPN, CDR2 SVGIG (reference sequence). The CDR3 sequence is 13 residues long. CDR3 loop: CAWNSGDHQPQHF. CDR3 nucleotides: TGTGCCTGGAATTCGGGGGACCATCAGCCCCAGCATTTT. The full variable domain, completed using reference TRBV30 and TRBJ1-5, is SQTIHQWPATLVQPVGSPLSLECTVEGTSNPNLYWYRQAAGRGLQLLFYSVGIGQISSEVPQNLSASRPQDRQFILSSKKLLLSDSGFYLCAWNSGDHQPQHFGDGTRLSIL.

The J gene is TRBJ2-7, the V gene TRBV4-3; 10 bases align to TRBD1. The CDR3 has 15 residues. Germline loops: CDR1 LGHNA, CDR2 YSLEER. J gave up 7 bases and V 3 bases, and 9 bases lay outside the gene matches. CDR3 amino acids: CASSQGGQGLREQYF. The CDR3 DNA sequence: TGCGCCAGCAGCCAGGGGGGACAGGGGCTGCGGGAGCAGTACTTC.

This CDR3 reads CASYEWTSSSTDTQYF. CDR3 nucleotides: TGCGCCAGCTACGAATGGACTAGCTCTAGCACAGATACGCAGTATTTT. The V call is TRBV5-1, the J call TRBJ2-3; 8 bases agree with TRBD2. CDR1 is SGHRS, CDR2 YFSETQ, per germline. The J segment lost 0 bases and the V segment lost 7 bases, leaving 10 bases of the junction unmatched. This CDR3 region has 16 residues.

This chain connects TRBV5-4 to TRBJ1-1; D possibly corresponds to TRBD1 (6 bases). Germline lookup yields CDR1 SGHNT and CDR2 YYREEE (reference sequence). V lost 4 bases and J lost 4, with 17 bases in between. This CDR3 spans 15 amino acids. The CDR3 loop reads CASSQTGTMSTEAFF. The DNA for the CDR3 is TGTGCCAGCAGCCAAACAGGGACAATGAGCACTGAAGCTTTCTTT. The full variable domain, its missing parts supplied by reference TRBV5-4 and TRBJ1-1, is ETGVTQSPTHLIKTRGQQVTLRCSSQSGHNTVSWYQQALGQGPQFIFQYYREEENGRGNFPPRFSGLQFPNYSSELNVNALELDDSALYLCASSQTGTMSTEAFFGQGTRLTVV.

The rearrangement links TRBV11-1 to TRBJ2-1; a weak D match, TRBD2 (5 bases). The CDR3 length is 16 residues. V lost 1 base to trimming and J lost 6 bases, with 16 bases between them. The germline CDR1 and CDR2 sequences are SGHAT and FQDESV (reference sequence). CDR3 sequence reads: CASSLGRLAVSNEQFF. The CDR3 DNA reads TGTGCCAGCAGCTTAGGTAGGCTAGCCGTTAGCAATGAGCAGTTCTTC.

The chain joins TRBV3-1 (or the pseudogene TRBV3-2) to TRBJ2-7; 7 bases match TRBD2. Germline-derived CDR1 and CDR2 are LGHDT and YNNKEL (reference sequence). After removal of 1 base from V and 4 bases from J, the junction contained 7 bases not matched to a gene. The CDR3 spans 15 residues. The CDR3 is CASSQGSSGGYEQYF. CDR3 nucleotides: TGTGCCAGCAGCCAAGGATCGTCGGGGGGTTACGAGCAGTACTTC.

The V gene is TRBV5-1, the J gene TRBJ1-5; D possibly corresponds to TRBD1 (6 bases). V dropped 1 base and J dropped 6 bases, with 8 bases sitting between them. CDR1 and CDR2 (germline): SGHRS, YFSETQ. The CDR3 contains 13 residues. As DNA, the CDR3 is TGCGCCAGCAGCTTGACAGGGAGTCAGCCCCAGCATTTT. Translating it yields CASSLTGSQPQHF.

The chain has TRBV28 and TRBJ1-4; D may be TRBD1 (6 bases). Trimming stripped 3 bases from V and 3 bases from J, with 11 bases between. This CDR3 is 15 amino acids long. Germline V gene lookup returns CDR1 MDHEN and CDR2 SYDVKM. The CDR3 sequence is CASSFLTGPNEKLFF. CDR3 in DNA: TGTGCCAGCAGTTTTCTGACAGGCCCTAATGAAAAACTGTTTTTT.

The chain is built from TRBV7-9 and TRBJ2-5; D might be TRBD2 (5 bases). Looked up from germline, CDR1 is SEHNR and CDR2 is FQNEAQ (reference sequence). V lost 5 bases, J lost 7 bases, and 11 bases lay in between. The CDR3 has 12 amino acids. The CDR3 sequence: CASSGESGTQYF. In DNA form, the CDR3 reads TGTGCCAGCAGCGGAGAAAGCGGGACCCAGTACTTC.

The chain is built from TRBV19 and TRBJ1-1; 8 bases fit TRBD1. The junction had 8 bases not matched to a gene; V was cut back by 3 bases and J by 5 bases. CDR3 length: 15 amino acids. Looked up from germline, CDR1 is LNHDA and CDR2 is SQIVND (reference sequence). The CDR3: CASSIFGQGKTEAFF. The CDR3 nucleotides read TGTGCCAGTAGTATTTTCGGACAGGGTAAGACTGAAGCTTTCTTT.

This rearrangement joins TRBV28 to TRBJ1-1; TRBD1 aligns across 7 bases. The V gene end was trimmed by 5 bases and the J gene end by 11 bases; junction bases not matched to a gene: 5. Per the germline V gene, CDR1 is MDHEN and CDR2 is SYDVKM. This CDR3 comprises 11 residues. Here the CDR3 reads CASSQQGRAFF. The CDR3 DNA sequence: TGTGCCAGCAGTCAACAGGGGAGGGCTTTCTTT.

The chain employs TRBV19 and TRBJ1-1, with TRBD1 identical over 7 bases. Germline V gives CDR1 LNHDA, CDR2 SQIVND (reference sequence). The junction had 6 bases not matched to a gene; V was cut back by 4 bases and J by 1 base. The CDR3 contains 15 residues. The CDR3 sequence: CASSTDRVRNTEAFF. The CDR3, as DNA: TGTGCCAGTAGTACCGACAGGGTCAGGAACACTGAAGCTTTCTTT.

This chain links TRBV27 with TRBJ1-5, with D perhaps TRBD1 (5 bases). V lost 4 bases to trimming and J lost 0 bases, with 13 bases between them. This CDR3 has 16 residues. Germline-derived CDR1 and CDR2 are MNHEY and SMNVEV (reference sequence). DNA of the CDR3: TGTGCCAGCAGTTCCTGGGGGGGGTATAGCAATCAGCCCCAGCATTTT. It codes for CASSSWGGYSNQPQHF.

The chain recombines TRBV6-6 with TRBJ2-5; the match to TRBD2 covers 8 bases. This CDR3 is 13 amino acids long. The junction had 4 bases not matched to a gene; V was cut back by 6 bases and J by 4 bases. Germline V gives CDR1 MNHNY, CDR2 SVGAGI (reference sequence). CDR3 DNA sequence: TGTGCCAGCAGCCGGGGGGGTGGAGAGACCCAGTACTTC. It encodes CASSRGGGETQYF.

This chain links TRBV6-4 with TRBJ2-7, with D perhaps matching TRBD2 (5 bases). V was trimmed by 5 bases and J by 0 bases, leaving 14 bases between them. CDR3 length equals 15 residues. Germline values: CDR1 MRHNA, CDR2 SNTAGT. CDR3 residues: CASSPPEEDSYEQYF. The CDR3 DNA reads TGTGCCAGCAGTCCCCCAGAGGAGGACTCCTACGAGCAGTACTTC.

This clone was counted once. The chain links TRBV7-9 to TRBJ1-1, with a tentative D call TRBD1 (5 bases). The ends were cut back, 5 bases at V and 3 bases at J, with 19 bases in the middle. Germline V CDR1 and CDR2: SEHNR, FQNEAQ (reference sequence). There are 16 residues in the CDR3. The CDR3 sequence is CASSPTWQGRDTEAFF. The CDR3 DNA reads as TGTGCCAGCAGCCCTACCTGGCAGGGAAGGGACACTGAAGCTTTCTTT.

This chain uses TRBV12-3 or TRBV12-4 with TRBJ2-7, with 8 bases lining up with TRBD2. The CDR3 is 13 amino acids. V was pared by 9 bases and J by 6 bases, with 10 bases of the junction left unmatched. The CDR3 DNA sequence: TGTGCCAGTCGCAGGACTAGCAGAGGCGAGCAGTACTTC. It yields the protein CASRRTSRGEQYF.

This clone has just a few counts. The chain carries TRBV6-5 and TRBJ1-2; D might be TRBD1 (5 bases). Trimming removed 2 bases from V and 12 bases from J, with 19 bases in between. Germline V CDR1 and CDR2: MNHEY, SVGAGI. The length of the CDR3 is 14 residues. The CDR3 region is CASSYGGRTGADTF. CDR3 coding DNA: TGTGCCAGCAGTTACGGGGGGAGGACCGGGGCGGACACCTTC.

The chain joins TRBV29-1 to TRBJ2-3; no clear D gene. V lost 6 bases and J 0 bases, leaving 13 bases between the germline ends. Germline lookup yields CDR1 SQVTM and CDR2 ANQGSEA. CDR3 length: 14 amino acids. This chain's CDR3 is CSVASQTSTDTQYF. The DNA of the CDR3 is TGCAGCGTCGCCAGTCAAACCAGCACAGATACGCAGTATTTT.

The chain joins TRBV5-4 to TRBJ1-4; TRBD1 matches at 8 bases. Germline CDR1 is SGHNT and CDR2 is YYREEE (reference sequence). Trimming took 3 bases from V and 0 from J; bases not matched to a gene: 1. The CDR3 has 15 residues. This chain's CDR3 is CASSSTGATNEKLFF. DNA for the CDR3: TGTGCCAGCAGCTCGACAGGGGCAACTAATGAAAAACTGTTTTTT.

This clone has just one count. The genes are TRBV28 and TRBJ1-2; a possible D gene is TRBD1 (5 bases). Germline-derived CDR1 and CDR2 are MDHEN and SYDVKM. Trimming took off 7 bases at V and 3 bases at J, with 15 bases between the two ends. This CDR3 is 14 amino acids long. The CDR3 sequence: CASNTGLRDYGYTF. The CDR3 DNA is TGTGCCAGCAACACAGGTCTTCGGGACTATGGCTACACCTTC.

DNA for the CDR3: TGTGCCAGCAGCCAAGATGGCTACCAAGAGACCCAGTACTTC. It yields the protein CASSQDGYQETQYF. The chain combines TRBV4-2 with TRBJ2-5; unclear D gene. The CDR3 spans 14 residues. Looked up from germline, CDR1 is LGHNA and CDR2 is YNFKEQ. Trimming took off 0 bases at V and 0 bases at J, with 5 bases between the two ends.

The chain links TRBV30 to TRBJ2-5; D gene unclear. Germline values: CDR1 GTSNPN, CDR2 SVGIG (reference sequence). This CDR3 is 12 amino acids long. The chain's CDR3 is CVLSTLWETQYF. CDR3 coding DNA: TGTGTCCTTTCTACCCTTTGGGAGACCCAGTACTTC.

This clone was found once. J is TRBJ1-2 and V is TRBV5-1; no firm D call. The CDR3 is made up of 12 amino acids. V was pared by 0 bases and J by 8 bases, with 8 bases between. Germline CDR1 SGHRS, CDR2 YFSETQ. CDR3 sequence (DNA): TGCGCCAGCAGCTTGGATGGAGGGGGCTACACCTTC. Its translation is CASSLDGGGYTF.

A few counts support this clone. The rearrangement joins TRBV11-2 to TRBJ1-5; unclear D gene. The CDR3 has 13 residues. With 4 bases removed from V and 1 base from J, the gap between germline ends came to 5 bases. Germline values: CDR1 SGHAT, CDR2 FQNNGV. The CDR3 is CASSYQSNQPQHF. The DNA for the CDR3 is TGTGCCAGCAGCTACCAGAGCAATCAGCCCCAGCATTTT.

The chain links TRBV4-1 to TRBJ1-6; no firm D call. CDR1 MGHRA and CDR2 YSYEKL come from the germline V gene. There are 16 residues in the CDR3. Deletions cut 0 bases from V and 8 bases from J, with 14 bases between. The CDR3 is CASSQDQASSYSPLHF. Here the CDR3 DNA reads TGCGCCAGCAGCCAAGATCAGGCCAGTAGTTATTCACCCCTCCACTTT.

The rearrangement joins TRBV10-3 to TRBJ2-7; D ambiguous. V shed 5 bases and J shed 6 bases, with 20 bases lying between them. From germline, CDR1 is ENHRY and CDR2 SYGVKD. The CDR3 is 15 residues long. The CDR3 spells CAISSGMGARSEQYF. The CDR3 DNA reads TGTGCCATCAGTTCAGGCATGGGCGCGAGATCCGAGCAGTACTTC.

The chain employs TRBV13 and TRBJ1-1, with D possibly being TRBD1 (6 bases). This CDR3 is built from 12 residues. V lost 5 bases and J lost 9, with 13 bases in between. Germline V lookup: CDR1 PRHDT, CDR2 FYEKMQ (reference sequence). The CDR3 here is CASSRDGGQAFF. In nucleotides, the CDR3 is TGTGCCAGCAGCCGGGACGGGGGGCAAGCTTTCTTT.

The chain recombines TRBV5-1 with TRBJ2-1; tentative D call: TRBD1 (6 bases). V was shortened by 4 bases and J by 15 bases, with 23 bases between the two germline ends. The CDR3 length is 14 residues. Germline CDR1 reads SGHRS; CDR2 reads YFSETQ. The CDR3 nucleotides are TGCGCCAGCAGCGCCAGCCAGGGGAGTTTCGGGTGGTTCTTC. This translates into CASSASQGSFGWFF.

J is TRBJ1-2 and V is TRBV2, with D possibly matching TRBD1 (5 bases). Germline assignment: CDR1 SNHLY and CDR2 FYNNEI. There are 13 residues in the CDR3. Trimming cost V 2 bases and J 10 bases, with 14 bases left between them. The CDR3 is CASSESQGLDYTF. Here the CDR3 DNA reads TGTGCCAGCAGTGAATCTCAGGGTTTAGACTACACCTTC.